The next 9 T cell receptor beta chains were all read from a single sample in a study of Ad26.COV2.S vaccination and SARS-CoV-2 variants. Documented treatment: 15 to 20 received Ad26.COV2.S at low or high dose, single or two shots; 5 received placebo; per-sample allocation not given. Vaccine and placebo recipients were sampled on day 63 after the first injection. Profiled with immunoSEQ multiplex PCR; TCRdb holds only in-frame clones, not every one. The table has about 320,000 clones, around four fifths seen once. The input for sequencing was peripheral blood, taken in a trial of Ad26.COV2.S vaccine versus placebo. These receptors all come from a person between 18 and 65 years old who received the Ad26.COV2.S COVID-19 vaccine or a placebo.

The chain recombines TRBV2 with TRBJ1-1; 9 bases are a match to TRBD1. The CDR3 runs 14 residues. Germline lookup yields CDR1 SNHLY and CDR2 FYNNEI. V shed 6 bases, J shed 6 bases, and the junction held 8 bases outside the gene matches. This chain's CDR3 is CASREDRGVPEAFF. The CDR3 DNA reads as TGTGCCAGCAGGGAGGACAGGGGTGTCCCTGAAGCTTTCTTT.

The chain is built from TRBV27 and TRBJ1-4; D gene uncertain. The V gene lost 6 bases and the J gene lost 2 bases, with 10 bases spanning the gap. The CDR3 runs 14 residues. Germline V gene sequence: CDR1 MNHEY, CDR2 SMNVEV (reference sequence). The CDR3 reads CASRNLYTNEKLFF. The CDR3, as DNA: TGTGCCAGCAGGAATCTTTATACTAATGAAAAACTGTTTTTT.

V is TRBV2 and J is TRBJ2-5, with TRBD1 as a possible D gene (5 bases). Trimming took off 6 bases at V and 2 bases at J, with 13 bases between the two ends. Germline V gene lookup returns CDR1 SNHLY and CDR2 FYNNEI. The CDR3 spans 14 residues. The CDR3 region has the DNA TGTGCCAGCAGCGAGGACAACGGTCAAGAGACCCAGTACTTC. It translates to CASSEDNGQETQYF.

The rearrangement links TRBV5-1 to TRBJ1-1, with 7 bases identical to TRBD1. This CDR3 has 14 residues. The germline V gene encodes CDR1 SGHRS and CDR2 YFSETQ. The ends lost 2 bases at V and 3 bases at J; junction bases unmatched: 4. CDR3 protein: CASSFDGQDTEAFF. Written as DNA, the CDR3 is TGCGCCAGCAGCTTCGACGGACAGGACACTGAAGCTTTCTTT. The full variable domain, with the rest looked up from reference TRBV5-1 and TRBJ1-1, is KAGVTQTPRYLIKTRGQQVTLSCSPISGHRSVSWYQQTPGQGLQFLFEYFSETQRNKGNFPGRFSGRQFSNSRSEMNVSTLELGDSALYLCASSFDGQDTEAFFGQGTRLTVV.

This chain uses TRBV7-2 with TRBJ2-1; D call uncertain. Trimming removed 5 bases from V and 5 bases from J, with 4 bases in between. CDR3 size: 11 residues. CDR1 and CDR2 from the germline V gene are SGHTA and FQGNSA. The CDR3 reads CASSTHNEQFF. The CDR3 DNA is TGTGCCAGCAGCACCCACAATGAGCAGTTCTTC.

The chain employs TRBV19 and TRBJ1-1; 8 positions match TRBD1. The J segment lost 4 bases and the V segment lost 4 bases, leaving 2 bases of the junction unmatched. Germline V gene lookup returns CDR1 LNHDA and CDR2 SQIVND (reference sequence). This CDR3 has 13 amino acids. The CDR3 DNA reads TGTGCCAGTAGTACCCAGGGGGCCACTGAAGCTTTCTTT. Translated: CASSTQGATEAFF.

This chain links TRBV10-3 with TRBJ2-2, with D perhaps given as TRBD1 or TRBD2 (5 bases each). CDR1 and CDR2 (germline): ENHRY, SYGVKD. The CDR3 consists of 17 residues. V shed 4 bases and J shed 8 bases, with 23 bases lying between them. The CDR3 spells CAISAGPFEGLPGELFF. In nucleotides, the CDR3 is TGTGCCATCAGTGCGGGACCTTTCGAGGGCTTGCCGGGGGAGCTGTTTTTT.

V gene TRBV7-9 combines with J gene TRBJ1-1; the D is unclear. Germline V gene lookup returns CDR1 SEHNR and CDR2 FQNEAQ (reference sequence). Trimming shortened V by 4 bases and J by 1 base, and 10 bases separated the two germline ends. The length of the CDR3 is 14 residues. CDR3 sequence (DNA): TGTGCCAGCAGCTACGAGGAGCCGAACACTGAAGCTTTCTTT. This encodes CASSYEEPNTEAFF.

This chain uses TRBV9 with TRBJ1-2, with D unresolved. This CDR3 contains 14 residues. Trimming cost V 4 bases and J 7 bases, with 17 bases left between them. Germline loops: CDR1 SGDLS, CDR2 YYNGEE. CDR3 region: CASSKRESSAGYTF. Here the CDR3 DNA reads TGTGCCAGCAGCAAAAGGGAGAGTTCAGCTGGCTACACCTTC.